This paragraph covers one TCR beta chain sequence. Its antigen remains unidentified. The CDR3 contains 14 residues. Germline assignment: CDR1 SGDLS and CDR2 YYNGEE. The V end lost 4 bases, the J end lost 6 bases, and 14 bases lay between the germline ends. Libraries were prepared by immunoSEQ multiplex PCR; TCRdb keeps only in-frame clonotypes and omits some of them. The sample holds more than 85,000 clones, approximately 84% seen once. These data are taken from a study of T cell responses to AZD1222 COVID-19 vaccine. Regarding the study as a whole: AZD1222 recipients seropositive at baseline numbered only 5 to 7.

Material: peripheral blood, obtained 28 days after the second AZD1222 dose. This receptor was taken from an adult who received the AZD1222 COVID-19 vaccine. The chain links TRBV9 to TRBJ2-1, with D perhaps TRBD1 or TRBD2 (7 bases each). The CDR3 sequence: CASSPQGGSNEQFF. CDR3 coding DNA: TGTGCCAGCAGCCCCCAGGGGGGGTCCAATGAGCAGTTCTTC.